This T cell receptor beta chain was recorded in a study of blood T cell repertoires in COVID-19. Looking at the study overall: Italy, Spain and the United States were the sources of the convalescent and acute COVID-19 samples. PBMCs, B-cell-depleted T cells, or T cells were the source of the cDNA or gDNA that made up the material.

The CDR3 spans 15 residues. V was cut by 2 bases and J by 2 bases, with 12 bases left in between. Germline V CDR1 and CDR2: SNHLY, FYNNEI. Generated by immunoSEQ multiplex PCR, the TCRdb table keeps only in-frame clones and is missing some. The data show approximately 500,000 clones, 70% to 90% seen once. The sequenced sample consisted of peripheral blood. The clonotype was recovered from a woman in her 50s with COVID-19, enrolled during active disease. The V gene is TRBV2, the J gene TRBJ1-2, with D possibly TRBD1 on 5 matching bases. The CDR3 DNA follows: TGTGCCAGCAGTGAACGGGGGGTCAAAAACTATGGCTACACCTTC. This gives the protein CASSERGVKNYGYTF.